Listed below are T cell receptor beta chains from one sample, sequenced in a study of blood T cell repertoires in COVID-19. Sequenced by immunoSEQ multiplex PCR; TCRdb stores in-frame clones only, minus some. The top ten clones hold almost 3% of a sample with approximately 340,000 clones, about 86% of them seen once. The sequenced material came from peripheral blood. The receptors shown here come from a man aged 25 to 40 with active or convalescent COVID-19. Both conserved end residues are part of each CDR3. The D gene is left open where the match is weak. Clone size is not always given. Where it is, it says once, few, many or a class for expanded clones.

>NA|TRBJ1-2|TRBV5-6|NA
CASSLAGANGYTF
TGTGCCAGCAGCTTGGCAGGGGCGAATGGCTACACCTTC
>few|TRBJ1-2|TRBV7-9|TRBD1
CASSPWTGRHYGYTF
TGTGCCAGCAGCCCTTGGACAGGGCGGCACTATGGCTACACCTTC
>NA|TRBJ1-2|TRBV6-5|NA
CASSPGRGYGYTF
TGTGCCAGCAGCCCCGGAAGGGGCTATGGCTACACCTTC
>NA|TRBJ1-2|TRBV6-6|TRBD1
CASTGTGGDGYTF
TGTGCCAGCACCGGGACAGGGGGCGACGGCTACACCTTC
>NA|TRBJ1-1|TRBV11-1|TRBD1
CASSFYRTGVAEAFF
TGTGCCAGCAGTTTCTATCGGACAGGGGTCGCTGAAGCTTTCTTT
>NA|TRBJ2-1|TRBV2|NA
CASAKEGVYNEQFF
TGTGCCAGCGCCAAAGAGGGAGTTTACAATGAGCAGTTCTTC
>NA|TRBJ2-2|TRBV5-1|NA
CASSLQATNTGELFF
TGCGCCAGCAGCCTCCAGGCTACGAACACCGGGGAGCTGTTTTTT
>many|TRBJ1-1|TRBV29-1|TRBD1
CSVTRDRVGTEAFF
TGCAGCGTTACCCGGGACAGGGTGGGCACTGAAGCTTTCTTT
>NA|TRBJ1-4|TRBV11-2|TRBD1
CASSRNLLQGTNEKLFF
TGTGCCAGCAGCCGAAACTTATTACAGGGGACTAATGAAAAACTGTTTTTT
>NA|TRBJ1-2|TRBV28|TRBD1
CASSPTPDRGDGYTF
TGTGCCAGCAGCCCGACCCCAGACAGGGGGGATGGCTACACCTTC
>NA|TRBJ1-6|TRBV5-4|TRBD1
CASSSQTGQGGNSPLHF
TGTGCCAGCAGCTCCCAAACAGGACAGGGGGGCAATTCACCCCTCCACTTT
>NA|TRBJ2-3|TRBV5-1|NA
CASSLTGPDTQYF
TGCGCCAGCAGCTTGACGGGTCCAGATACGCAGTATTTT
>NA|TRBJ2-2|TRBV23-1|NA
CASSPGTNTGELFF
TGCGCCAGCAGCCCCGGGACGAACACCGGGGAGCTGTTTTTT
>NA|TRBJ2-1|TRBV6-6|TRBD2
CASSALAGRVNEQFF
TGTGCCAGCAGCGCCCTAGCGGGAAGGGTCAATGAGCAGTTCTTC
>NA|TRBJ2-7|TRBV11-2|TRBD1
CASSSPHRGIYEQYF
TGTGCCAGCAGCTCCCCTCACAGGGGAATCTACGAGCAGTACTTC
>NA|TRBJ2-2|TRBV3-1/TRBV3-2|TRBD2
CASSPRTRADTGELFF
TGTGCCAGCAGTCCCCGGACTAGGGCGGACACCGGGGAGCTGTTTTTT
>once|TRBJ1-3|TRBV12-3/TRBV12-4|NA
CASISGSGNTIYF
TGTGCCAGCATCAGCGGGTCTGGAAACACCATATATTTT
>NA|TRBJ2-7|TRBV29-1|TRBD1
CSASGQGGNEQYF
TGCAGCGCATCGGGACAGGGCGGAAACGAGCAGTACTTC
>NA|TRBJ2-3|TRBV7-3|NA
CASSLGRGISTDTQYF
TGTGCCAGCAGCTTGGGGCGGGGCATAAGCACAGATACGCAGTATTTT
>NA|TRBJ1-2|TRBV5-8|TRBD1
CASSMTGYGYTF
TGTGCCAGCAGCATGACAGGGTATGGCTACACCTTC
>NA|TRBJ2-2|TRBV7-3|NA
CASSLTQGQGYGELFF
TGTGCCAGCAGCTTAACGCAGGGGCAGGGGTACGGGGAGCTGTTTTTT
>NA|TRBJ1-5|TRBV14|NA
CASSQDSNQPQHF
TGTGCCAGCAGCCAAGACAGTAATCAGCCCCAGCATTTT
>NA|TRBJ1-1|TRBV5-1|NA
CASSSRGMNTEAFF
TGCGCCAGCAGCTCCAGGGGCATGAACACTGAAGCTTTCTTT
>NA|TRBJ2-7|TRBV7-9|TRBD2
CASSLAGGPYEQYF
TGTGCCAGCAGCTTAGCGGGAGGGCCCTACGAGCAGTACTTC
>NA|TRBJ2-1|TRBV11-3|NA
CASSTGRNNEQFF
TGTGCCAGCTCGACGGGGAGAAACAATGAGCAGTTCTTC
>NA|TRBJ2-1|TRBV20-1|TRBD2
CSASDASGGGTYNEQFF
TGCAGTGCTAGTGATGCTAGCGGGGGGGGGACCTACAATGAGCAGTTCTTC
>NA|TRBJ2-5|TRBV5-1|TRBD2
CASSLQPAGAQETQYF
TGCGCCAGCAGCTTGCAGCCAGCGGGAGCCCAAGAGACCCAGTACTTC
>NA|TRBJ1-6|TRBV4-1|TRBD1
CASSSPGQRNSPLHF
TGCGCCAGCAGCAGTCCGGGACAGCGAAATTCACCCCTCCACTTT
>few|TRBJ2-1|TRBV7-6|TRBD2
CASSFGGGVYNEQFF
TGTGCCAGCAGCTTCGGCGGGGGGGTTTACAATGAGCAGTTCTTC
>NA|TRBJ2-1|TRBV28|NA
CASSLVSEIYNEQFF
TGTGCCAGCAGTTTGGTTAGTGAAATATACAATGAGCAGTTCTTC
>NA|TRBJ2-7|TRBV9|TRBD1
CASSVDPTGNYEQYF
TGTGCCAGCAGCGTAGACCCGACAGGGAACTACGAGCAGTACTTC
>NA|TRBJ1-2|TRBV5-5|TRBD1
CASSRQGANYGYTF
TGTGCCAGCAGCAGACAGGGGGCTAACTATGGCTACACCTTC
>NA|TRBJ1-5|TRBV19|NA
CASSMDRGQPQHF
TGTGCCAGTAGTATGGATAGGGGCCAGCCCCAGCATTTT
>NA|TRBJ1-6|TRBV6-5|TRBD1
CASSYSPGQMSPLHF
TGTGCCAGCAGTTACTCGCCGGGACAGATGTCACCCCTCCACTTT
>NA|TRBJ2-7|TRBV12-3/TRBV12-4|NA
CASSLLRTDEQYF
TGTGCCAGCAGTTTACTGAGAACCGACGAGCAGTACTTC
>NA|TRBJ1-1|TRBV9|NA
CASSVNTMNTEAFF
TGTGCCAGCAGCGTAAACACGATGAACACTGAAGCTTTCTTT
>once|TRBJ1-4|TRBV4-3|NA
CASSQGLSRGDEKLFF
TGCGCCAGCAGCCAAGGCTTAAGCAGGGGAGATGAAAAACTGTTTTTT
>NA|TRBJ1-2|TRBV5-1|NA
CASSLWVDEDYTF
TGCGCCAGCAGCTTGTGGGTCGATGAGGACTACACCTTC
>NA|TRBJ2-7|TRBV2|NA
CASRYAGPNEQYF
TGTGCCAGCAGGTACGCAGGTCCCAACGAGCAGTACTTC
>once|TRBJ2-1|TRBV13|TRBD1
CASSTDRIKGEQFF
TGTGCCAGCAGCACGGACAGGATAAAGGGTGAGCAGTTCTTC
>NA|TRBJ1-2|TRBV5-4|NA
CASSSLGRQNYGYTF
TGTGCCAGCAGCTCCCTGGGCAGGCAGAACTATGGCTACACCTTC
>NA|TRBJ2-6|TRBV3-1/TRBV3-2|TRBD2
CASSQGTSVFSGANVLTF
TGTGCCAGCAGCCAAGGGACTAGCGTCTTCTCTGGGGCCAACGTCCTGACTTTC
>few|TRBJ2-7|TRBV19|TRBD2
CASSIRSSGSEEQYF
TGTGCCAGTAGTATTAGGTCTAGCGGGAGTGAGGAGCAGTACTTC
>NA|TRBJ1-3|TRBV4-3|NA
CASSQDPRVAGNTIYF
TGCGCCAGCAGCCAAGATCCCAGGGTGGCGGGAAACACCATATATTTT
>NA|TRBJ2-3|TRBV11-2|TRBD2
CASSPPASGVDTQYF
TGTGCCAGCAGCCCCCCGGCTAGCGGGGTAGATACGCAGTATTTT
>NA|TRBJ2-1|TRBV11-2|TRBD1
CASSLYVGQYHVNNEQFF
TGTGCCAGCAGCTTATATGTGGGACAGTACCATGTTAACAATGAGCAGTTCTTC
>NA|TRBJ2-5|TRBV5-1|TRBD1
CASSLAGTGQETQYF
TGCGCCAGCAGCTTGGCCGGGACAGGCCAAGAGACCCAGTACTTC
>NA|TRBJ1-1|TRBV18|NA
CASSRTASNTEAFF
TGTGCCAGCTCACGGACAGCTTCGAACACTGAAGCTTTCTTT
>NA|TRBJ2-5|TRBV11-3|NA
CASSLGSGGGLQETQYF
TGTGCCAGCAGCTTAGGAAGCGGCGGGGGCTTACAAGAGACCCAGTACTTC
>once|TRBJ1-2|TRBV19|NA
CATLDLLYGYTF
TGTGCCACCCTAGACCTCCTCTATGGCTACACCTTC
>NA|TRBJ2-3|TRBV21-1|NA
CASSKERQGDTQYF
TGTGCCAGCAGCAAAGAAAGACAGGGAGATACGCAGTATTTT
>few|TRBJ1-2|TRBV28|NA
CASSRDFEHGYTF
TGTGCCAGCAGTAGAGACTTTGAACATGGCTACACCTTC